The 26 T cell receptor beta chains below all came from one sample that was sequenced in a study of long-term antiretroviral therapy in people with HIV. The authors ran the immunoSEQ assay, v3.0, at survey level. TCRdb keeps only in-frame clones here, not all; method: immunoSEQ multiplex PCR. This table holds about 20,000 clones, more than 70% found once. The sequencing here drew on unsorted PBMCs, taken around 2.5 years after starting antiretroviral therapy. The receptors come from a man between 35 and 55 years old with HIV.

The chain uses TRBV9 and TRBJ1-2, with 8 bases fitting TRBD1. Germline V gives CDR1 SGDLS, CDR2 YYNGEE. The CDR3 totals 16 residues. V lost 3 bases and J lost 6; bases outside the gene matches: 13. The CDR3 loop reads CASSGRPGTGTNGYTF. The DNA for the CDR3 is TGTGCCAGCAGCGGACGACCCGGGACAGGTACCAATGGCTACACCTTC.

J is TRBJ2-3 and V is TRBV7-2, with 8 bases that match TRBD1. Germline CDR1 and CDR2: SGHTA and FQGNSA. The CDR3 is made up of 15 amino acids. The ends lost 4 bases at V and 0 bases at J; junction bases unmatched: 3. The CDR3 is CASSSRQGSTDTQYF. DNA for the CDR3: TGTGCCAGCAGCTCTAGACAGGGGAGCACAGATACGCAGTATTTT.

CDR3 nucleotides: TGTGCCAGCTCACCACCGGGAAGGGAAGCTTTCTTT. Encoded protein: CASSPPGREAFF. The chain joins TRBV18 to TRBJ1-1; no definite D call. This CDR3 is built from 12 residues. CDR1 and CDR2 (germline): KGHSH, LQKENI. The V end lost 0 bases, the J end lost 8 bases, and 7 bases lay between the germline ends. Combining the CDR3 with reference TRBV18 and TRBJ1-1 gives the whole variable domain NAGVMQNPRHLVRRRGQEARLRCSPMKGHSHVYWYRQLPEEGLKFMVYLQKENIIDESGMPKERFSAEFPKEGPSILRIQQVVRGDSAAYFCASSPPGREAFFGQGTRLTVV.

This chain links TRBV14 with TRBJ2-7, with 11 bases aligning to TRBD2. The CDR3 is 15 amino acids. In germline, CDR1 is SGHDN, CDR2 FVKESK. V shed 4 bases, J shed 6 bases, and the junction held 8 bases outside the gene matches. This CDR3 is CASSLGTGLAGEQYF. The DNA of the CDR3 is TGTGCCAGCAGCCTGGGGACAGGACTAGCGGGCGAGCAGTACTTC.

The rearrangement joins TRBV7-9 to TRBJ1-2; no clear D gene. The V gene lost 2 bases and the J gene lost 3 bases, with 10 bases spanning the gap. In germline, CDR1 is SEHNR, CDR2 FQNEAQ (reference sequence). The CDR3 spans 14 residues. In DNA, the CDR3 is TGTGCCAGCAGCTTACCGGGGAAAGACTATGGCTACACCTTC. Amino acids: CASSLPGKDYGYTF.

J is TRBJ2-7 and V is TRBV19; 8 nucleotides align to TRBD1. J was trimmed by 0 bases and V by 0 bases; bases with no gene match: 7. This CDR3 comprises 17 residues. Germline V gene sequence: CDR1 LNHDA, CDR2 SQIVND (reference sequence). Here the CDR3 reads CASSIDGRTGNSYEQYF. CDR3 DNA: TGTGCCAGTAGTATAGATGGGCGGACAGGGAACTCCTACGAGCAGTACTTC.

The gene calls are TRBV10-1 and TRBJ2-1; either TRBD1 or TRBD2 may supply D (5 bases each). V lost 5 bases and J 0 bases, leaving 17 bases between the germline ends. The CDR3 is 17 amino acids. Per the germline V gene, CDR1 is WNHNN and CDR2 is SYGVQD (reference sequence). The CDR3 loop reads CASSRTPRGSSYNEQFF. CDR3 nucleotides: TGCGCCAGCAGTCGAACCCCACGGGGCAGCTCCTACAATGAGCAGTTCTTC.

The chain is built from TRBV7-9 and TRBJ2-6; 9 bases are shared with TRBD1. With V trimmed by 9 bases and J by 3 bases, 9 bases remained unmatched. Germline V gives CDR1 SEHNR, CDR2 FQNEAQ (reference sequence). The CDR3 extends over 16 amino acids. CDR3 amino acids: CASTGGPGIGANVLTF. The CDR3 nucleotides are TGTGCCAGTACAGGGGGCCCTGGTATTGGGGCCAACGTCCTGACTTTC.

The rearrangement joins TRBV7-9 to TRBJ1-4; D not certain. Germline lookup yields CDR1 SEHNR and CDR2 FQNEAQ (reference sequence). This CDR3 has 12 residues. The ends were cut back, 5 bases at V and 11 bases at J, with 12 bases in the middle. CDR3 coding DNA: TGTGCCAGCAGCCCCACGGGTGGGAAACTGTTTTTT. Residues: CASSPTGGKLFF.

The chain couples TRBV11-2 to TRBJ2-1; D gene ambiguous. Germline assignment: CDR1 SGHAT and CDR2 FQNNGV. Trimming pared 5 bases from V and 10 bases from J, leaving 15 bases between. The CDR3 covers 13 residues. This CDR3 reads CASSPGPPKEQFF. The DNA for the CDR3 is TGTGCCAGCAGCCCGGGTCCGCCGAAGGAGCAGTTCTTC.

This clone was seen only a few times. The V and J genes are TRBV5-4 and TRBJ1-1; TRBD1 might be the D (6 bases). This CDR3 has 14 amino acids. V dropped 4 bases and J dropped 1 base, with 11 bases sitting between them. CDR1 and CDR2 from the germline V gene are SGHNT and YYREEE (reference sequence). CDR3 region: CASSRGHQNTEAFF. The DNA for the CDR3 is TGTGCCAGCAGCAGGGGACACCAGAACACTGAAGCTTTCTTT.

The chain recombines TRBV7-9 with TRBJ1-5; the D gene is possibly TRBD1 (6 bases). Germline V lookup: CDR1 SEHNR, CDR2 FQNEAQ (reference sequence). CDR3 length: 13 amino acids. V lost 1 base and J lost 7, with 8 bases in between. The chain's CDR3 is CASSLETGQPQHF. CDR3 bases: TGTGCCAGCAGCTTAGAGACAGGACAGCCCCAGCATTTT.

The V gene is TRBV4-1, the J gene TRBJ2-7; D call uncertain. The CDR3 loop spans 14 amino acids. Germline V gene data show CDR1 as MGHRA and CDR2 as YSYEKL. The V end was cut by 1 base, the J end by 1 base, with 8 bases between. The CDR3 DNA sequence: TGCGCCAGCAGCCAAGGGCACGGGTCCTACGAGCAGTACTTC. Amino acid sequence: CASSQGHGSYEQYF.

V is TRBV10-2 and J is TRBJ2-2; 7 bases line up with TRBD2. The CDR3 contains 14 residues. J lost 0 bases, V lost 7 bases, and 2 bases had no gene match. Looked up from germline, CDR1 is WSHSY and CDR2 is SAAADI. The CDR3 nucleotides are TGCGCCAGCACCCTAGCGGCGAACACCGGGGAGCTGTTTTTT. It yields the protein CASTLAANTGELFF.

The V call is TRBV5-8, the J call TRBJ2-3; TRBD1 or TRBD2 may be the D gene (6 bases each). Germline V CDR1 and CDR2: SGHTS, YDEGEE. There are 16 residues in the CDR3. Trimming stripped 4 bases from V and 0 bases from J, with 15 bases between. CDR3 region: CASSPSRGASTDTQYF. CDR3 nucleotides: TGTGCCAGCAGCCCTTCGAGGGGGGCTAGCACAGATACGCAGTATTTT.

This chain links TRBV5-1 with TRBJ2-2; perhaps D is TRBD1 or TRBD2 (5 bases each). CDR3 length equals 14 residues. In germline, CDR1 is SGHRS, CDR2 YFSETQ. Trimming removed 2 bases at V and 4 bases at J, with 9 bases between. In DNA, the CDR3 is TGCGCCAGCAGCTTAGATGGGACCACCGGGGAGCTGTTTTTT. It codes for CASSLDGTTGELFF. Combining the CDR3 with reference TRBV5-1 and TRBJ2-2 gives the whole variable domain KAGVTQTPRYLIKTRGQQVTLSCSPISGHRSVSWYQQTPGQGLQFLFEYFSETQRNKGNFPGRFSGRQFSNSRSEMNVSTLELGDSALYLCASSLDGTTGELFFGEGSRLTVL.

The gene calls are TRBV5-5 and TRBJ1-5, with TRBD1 matching 9 bases. CDR3 size: 16 residues. CDR1 is SGHKS and CDR2 is YYEKEE in the germline V gene (reference sequence). V trimming: 4 bases; J trimming: 7 bases; junction bases outside the gene matches: 12. CDR3 bases: TGTGCCAGCAGCCGCGTAGCGGGACAGGGAACCCAGCCCCAGCATTTT. This gives the protein CASSRVAGQGTQPQHF.

The chain links TRBV7-9 to TRBJ2-7; TRBD1 agrees at 7 bases. The CDR3 contains 15 residues. The germline CDR1 and CDR2 sequences are SEHNR and FQNEAQ (reference sequence). V was clipped by 4 bases and J by 3 bases; unmatched bases: 9. The CDR3 bases are TGTGCCAGCAGCTCCGGGACAGATAATTACTACGAGCAGTACTTC. Protein product: CASSSGTDNYYEQYF.

DNA for the CDR3: TGTGCCAGCAGTCCGACAGGGGGCTCCGCCTATGGCTACACCTTC. This sequence encodes CASSPTGGSAYGYTF. V and J are TRBV6-5 and TRBJ1-2; 10 bases line up with TRBD1. CDR1 is MNHEY and CDR2 is SVGAGI in the germline V gene. The CDR3 totals 15 residues. V shed 5 bases, J shed 4 bases, and the junction held 7 bases outside the gene matches.

The J gene is TRBJ1-1, the V gene TRBV19; D ambiguous. The germline CDR1 and CDR2 sequences are LNHDA and SQIVND (reference sequence). V lost 3 bases to trimming and J lost 4 bases, with 12 bases between them. The CDR3 extends over 14 amino acids. The chain's CDR3 is CASSIWTEITEAFF. In DNA, the CDR3 is TGTGCCAGTAGTATCTGGACCGAGATCACTGAAGCTTTCTTT.

This clone was recorded only once. This chain links TRBV6-5 with TRBJ1-2; TRBD1 aligns across 9 bases. Looked up from germline, CDR1 is MNHEY and CDR2 is SVGAGI. CDR3 length: 14 residues. The V segment lost 10 bases and the J segment 4 bases; nucleotides outside the gene matches: 10. The CDR3 region is CAIKAGQGGYGYTF. DNA for the CDR3: TGTGCCATTAAGGCGGGACAGGGAGGCTATGGCTACACCTTC.

The DNA of the CDR3 is TGCGCCAGCAGCTTGTCTTTCGGGGCAGGCCCGTGGGATACGCAGTATTTT. Protein: CASSLSFGAGPWDTQYF. This chain connects TRBV5-1 to TRBJ2-3; D possibly matches TRBD1 or TRBD2 (5 bases each). CDR1 SGHRS and CDR2 YFSETQ come from the germline V gene. Trimming pared 1 base from V and 6 bases from J, leaving 21 bases between. This CDR3 contains 17 residues.

The chain links TRBV29-1 to TRBJ1-1; D remains unclear. The V gene lost 7 bases and the J gene lost 4 bases, with 16 bases spanning the gap. Germline loops: CDR1 SQVTM, CDR2 ANQGSEA. The CDR3 totals 13 residues. CDR3 bases: TGCAGCGCCGTGGTACCTCCGGGCACTGAAGCTTTCTTT. Its protein is CSAVVPPGTEAFF.

CDR3 coding DNA: TGTGCCAGCACCGATCAGCGAAACACCATATATTTT. Translating gives CASTDQRNTIYF. The J gene is TRBJ1-3, the V gene TRBV2; no definite D call. V was clipped by 7 bases and J by 5 bases, with 9 bases between them. The CDR3 totals 12 residues. CDR1 is SNHLY, CDR2 FYNNEI, per germline.

This clone has only a few counts. The V call is TRBV27, the J call TRBJ2-1; D might be TRBD2 (6 bases). V lost 5 bases to trimming and J lost 2 bases, with 16 bases between them. From germline, CDR1 is MNHEY and CDR2 SMNVEV (reference sequence). The CDR3 contains 16 residues. The CDR3 spells CASSPGTSPPYNEQFF. The CDR3 region has the DNA TGTGCCAGCAGTCCCGGGACTTCACCCCCCTACAATGAGCAGTTCTTC.

The chain joins TRBV20-1 to TRBJ2-7; no clear D gene. V lost 0 bases and J lost 5, with 5 bases in between. The length of the CDR3 is 11 residues. Germline V gene data show CDR1 as DFQATT and CDR2 as SNEGSKA (reference sequence). CDR3 coding DNA: TGCAGTGCTAGAGAGTTGGACGAGCAGTACTTC. Protein: CSARELDEQYF.